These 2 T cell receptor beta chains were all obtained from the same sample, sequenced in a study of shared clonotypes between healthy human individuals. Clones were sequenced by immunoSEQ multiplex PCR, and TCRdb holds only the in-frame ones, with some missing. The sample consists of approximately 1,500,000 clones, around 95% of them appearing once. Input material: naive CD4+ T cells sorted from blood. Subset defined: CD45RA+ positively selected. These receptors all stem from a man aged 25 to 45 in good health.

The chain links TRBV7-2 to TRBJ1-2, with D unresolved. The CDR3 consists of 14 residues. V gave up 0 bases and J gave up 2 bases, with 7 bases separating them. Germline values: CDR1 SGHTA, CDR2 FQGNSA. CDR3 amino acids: CASSLAMVNYGYTF. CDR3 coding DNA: TGTGCCAGCAGCTTAGCTATGGTAAACTATGGCTACACCTTC.

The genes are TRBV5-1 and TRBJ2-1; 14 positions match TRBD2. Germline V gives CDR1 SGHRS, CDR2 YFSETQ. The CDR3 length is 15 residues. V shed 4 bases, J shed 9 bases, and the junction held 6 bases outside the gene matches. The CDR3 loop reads CASSPGLAGGTEQFF. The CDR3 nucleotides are TGCGCCAGCAGCCCAGGACTAGCGGGAGGTACTGAGCAGTTCTTC.